This record covers a single T cell receptor beta chain. Its antigen is unidentified. Included were adult ileal or ileocolonic Crohn's patients indicated for ileocolonic resection. The data belong to a study of T cell repertoires in ileal Crohn's disease. The CDR3 extends over 15 amino acids. The germline V and J ends were trimmed by 0 bases and 6 bases, with 13 bases remaining between them. CDR1 and CDR2 (germline): ENHRY, SYGVKD. Produced via immunoSEQ multiplex PCR; TCRdb's table is partial and in-frame only. Of 9,500 to 15,000 clones detected, around three quarters appear once; the ten largest clones hold 3.5% to 5.5%. Study-level findings and limits: Sorted CD8 T cells held more high-frequency clones than CD4. Compared with non-smokers, active smokers at surgery showed more clonal expansions. Every patient over 26.8% clonality showed endoscopic recurrence.

The source of this sequence is an adult with Crohn's disease. The gene calls are TRBV10-3 and TRBJ2-3, with D possibly being TRBD2 (6 bases). Sequenced input: ileal tissue. The CDR3 loop reads CAISESEGRTDTQYF. The CDR3, as DNA: TGTGCCATCAGTGAGTCGGAGGGCCGAACGGATACGCAGTATTTT.